The 20 T cell receptor beta chains listed next were all sequenced from one sample in a study of beta chain features in type 1 diabetes. Isolated RNA was reverse transcribed in full, so expressed TCRB transcripts were sequenced. Method: immunoSEQ multiplex PCR; TCRdb's copy keeps in-frame clones and lacks some. Of about 330,000 clones in the sample, approximately 9.9% are singletons; the top ten hold around 0.015%. The sample comprised naive CD4+ T cells from blood. These receptors were obtained from a woman under 40 in good health.

V gene TRBV7-2 combines with J gene TRBJ2-7; TRBD2 matches at 7 bases. After removal of 2 bases from V and 4 bases from J, the junction contained 8 bases not matched to a gene. Germline V gene sequence: CDR1 SGHTA, CDR2 FQGNSA. This CDR3 contains 15 residues. CDR3 sequence (DNA): TGTGCCAGCAGCTTAAGTGCGGGAGAGCGGTACGAGCAGTACTTC. Its protein product is CASSLSAGERYEQYF.

CDR3 DNA sequence: TGTGCCAGCAGCTTGAGAGGGCCCCGCGCTTTCTTT. Its translation: CASSLRGPRAFF. V usage is TRBV5-8 and J usage is TRBJ1-1; D gene unclear. Germline values: CDR1 SGHTS, CDR2 YDEGEE. CDR3 size: 12 residues. V was pared by 1 base and J by 11 bases, with 12 bases between.

V gene TRBV27 combines with J gene TRBJ1-1; D perhaps matches TRBD1 (6 bases). Trimming removed 5 bases from V and 0 bases from J, with 16 bases in between. Germline assignment: CDR1 MNHEY and CDR2 SMNVEV (reference sequence). The CDR3 is 16 amino acids. CDR3 residues: CASSADRTRLNTEAFF. The CDR3 DNA reads as TGTGCCAGCAGTGCCGACAGGACTCGTCTGAACACTGAAGCTTTCTTT.

This clone was recorded a few times. The chain carries TRBV6-5 and TRBJ2-7; 7 bases line up with TRBD2. Germline V gives CDR1 MNHEY, CDR2 SVGAGI. There are 13 residues in the CDR3. Trimming removed 9 bases from V and 1 base from J; junction bases left unmatched: 6. For the CDR3, the DNA is TGTGCCAGTTCCCGGGAGGAGTCCTACGAGCAGTACTTC. Its protein is CASSREESYEQYF.

The chain has TRBV7-2 and TRBJ2-7, with a possible D match to TRBD2 (7 bases). V was shortened by 7 bases and J by 2 bases, with 27 bases between the two germline ends. Germline CDR1 and CDR2: SGHTA and FQGNSA. The CDR3 has 18 residues. CDR3 residues: CASTERPGGRSSPYEQYF. The CDR3 DNA sequence: TGTGCCAGCACCGAAAGACCGGGGGGCCGTTCGTCCCCCTACGAGCAGTACTTC.

This clone was found a few times. The rearrangement uses TRBV4-3 and TRBJ2-7; the D gene is possibly TRBD2 (6 bases). CDR1 is LGHNA and CDR2 is YSLEER in the germline V gene. The CDR3 is made up of 14 amino acids. The V and J ends lost 0 bases and 5 bases respectively, with 11 bases between them. Here the CDR3 reads CASSQDRSGDEQYF. CDR3 nucleotides: TGCGCCAGCAGCCAAGATCGGTCGGGGGACGAGCAGTACTTC.

V gene TRBV7-3 combines with J gene TRBJ1-1, with D uncertain. V lost 0 bases and J lost 4, with 12 bases in between. CDR3 length equals 15 residues. The V gene's germline CDR1 is SGHTA and CDR2 FQGTGA. The CDR3 region is CASSLTGGLGTEAFF. The CDR3 DNA reads as TGTGCCAGCAGCTTAACGGGCGGGCTGGGCACTGAAGCTTTCTTT. Full variable domain (remainder filled in from reference TRBV7-3 and TRBJ1-1): GAGVSQTPSNKVTEKGKYVELRCDPISGHTALYWYRQSLGQGPEFLIYFQGTGAADDSGLPNDRFFAVRPEGSVSTLKIQRTERGDSAVYLCASSLTGGLGTEAFFGQGTRLTVV.

The rearrangement uses TRBV7-3 and TRBJ2-1, with D tentatively TRBD1 (6 bases). CDR1 is SGHTA, CDR2 FQGTGA, per germline. Between the trimmed V and J ends, which lost 3 bases and 7 bases, there was a span of 7 bases. The CDR3 extends over 12 amino acids. CDR3 DNA: TGTGCCAGCAGCTTCCAGGGGAATGAGCAGTTCTTC. Protein product: CASSFQGNEQFF.

V is TRBV28 and J is TRBJ2-1, with 10 bases that match TRBD2. Germline lookup yields CDR1 MDHEN and CDR2 SYDVKM. The CDR3 extends over 18 amino acids. With V trimmed by 6 bases and J by 0 bases, 11 bases remained unmatched. Here the CDR3 DNA reads TGTGCCAGCAGCCCCTCGGGGCTAGCGGGAGACTCCTACAATGAGCAGTTCTTC. Translation gives CASSPSGLAGDSYNEQFF.

The chain joins TRBV28 to TRBJ1-2, with 7 nucleotides matching TRBD1. The V gene's germline CDR1 is MDHEN and CDR2 SYDVKM. The length of the CDR3 is 14 residues. The J segment lost 5 bases and the V segment lost 6 bases, leaving 9 bases of the junction unmatched. CDR3 amino acids: CASRATGAGYGYTF. The CDR3 DNA is TGTGCCAGCAGGGCTACAGGGGCTGGGTATGGCTACACCTTC.

The CDR3 DNA is TGTGCCAGCAGCTCGCTAGCGGGAGGTTTTTACGAGCAGTACTTC. It yields the protein CASSSLAGGFYEQYF. The J gene is TRBJ2-7, the V gene TRBV5-4, with 11 bases aligning to TRBD2. The CDR3 length is 15 residues. With 3 bases clipped from V and 4 bases from J, the junction kept 6 bases outside the gene matches. CDR1 is SGHNT, CDR2 YYREEE, per germline (reference sequence).

A few counts support this clone. At one end, the junction sequence differs from germline, possibly due to a read error. V usage is TRBV10-3 and J usage is TRBJ2-7; TRBD1 aligns across 9 bases. Germline V gene data show CDR1 as ENHRY and CDR2 as SYGVKD. This CDR3 contains 14 residues. CDR3 nucleotide sequence: TGTGCCATCAATGAGGGGGGACAGGGCCCCGAGCAGTACTTC. Amino acids: CAINEGGQGPEQYF.

The chain uses TRBV7-3 and TRBJ2-1; possibly TRBD2 for D (6 bases). The length of the CDR3 is 13 residues. CDR1 SGHTA and CDR2 FQGTGA come from the germline V gene. The ends were cut back, 4 bases at V and 3 bases at J, with 7 bases in the middle. The CDR3 sequence is CASSSGDYNEQFF. Here the CDR3 DNA reads TGTGCCAGCAGCTCGGGGGACTACAATGAGCAGTTCTTC.

As to this clone: Other nucleotide sequences from this sample produce the same CDR3. The chain carries TRBV5-1 and TRBJ2-5, with 9 positions matching TRBD1. CDR1 is SGHRS and CDR2 is YFSETQ in the germline V gene. This CDR3 comprises 14 residues. Germline trimming cut 4 bases from V and 2 bases from J; bases unmatched to any gene: 3. CDR3 sequence reads: CASSLGQGQETQYF. The CDR3 nucleotides read TGCGCCAGCAGCCTCGGACAGGGGCAAGAGACCCAGTACTTC.

CDR3 sequence: CASSPGGLAGTRHYNEQFF. CDR3 nucleotide sequence: TGTGCCAGCTCACCAGGGGGACTAGCGGGAACTCGGCACTACAATGAGCAGTTCTTC. V is TRBV18 and J is TRBJ2-1; 13 bases fit TRBD2. From germline, CDR1 is KGHSH and CDR2 LQKENI. The CDR3 runs 19 residues. V trimming: 2 bases; J trimming: 3 bases; junction bases outside the gene matches: 10.

The sample holds a few counts of this clone. The chain combines TRBV7-9 with TRBJ2-2, with no clear D. Germline-derived CDR1 and CDR2 are SEHNR and FQNEAQ (reference sequence). V shed 1 base and J shed 1 base, with 4 bases lying between them. The CDR3 runs 14 residues. CDR3 coding DNA: TGTGCCAGCAGCTTAGGCGTGAACACCGGGGAGCTGTTTTTT. This encodes CASSLGVNTGELFF.

The chain is built from TRBV11-2 and TRBJ2-1; TRBD2 matches at 7 bases. The CDR3 totals 14 residues. The germline gives CDR1 SGHAT, CDR2 FQNNGV. J was trimmed by 4 bases and V by 11 bases; bases with no gene match: 11. The DNA of the CDR3 is TGTGCCGGGAAAGCGGGGAGAGAGTACAATGAGCAGTTCTTC. Translation gives CAGKAGREYNEQFF.

There are a few counts of this clone. The chain's CDR3 is CASSKGGEAFF. CDR3 coding DNA: TGTGCCAGCAGCAAAGGGGGTGAAGCTTTCTTT. This sequence joins TRBV7-9 and TRBJ1-1; possible D gene TRBD1, 6 bases. The CDR3 sequence is 11 residues long. Between the trimmed V and J ends, which lost 5 bases and 7 bases, there was a span of 8 bases. CDR1 and CDR2 from the germline V gene are SEHNR and FQNEAQ (reference sequence).

V is TRBV7-3 and J is TRBJ1-2; 7 positions match TRBD1. Germline values: CDR1 SGHTA, CDR2 FQGTGA. Trimming removed 4 bases from V and 4 bases from J; junction bases left unmatched: 6. This CDR3 spans 14 amino acids. The CDR3 loop is CASSYPDRAYGYTF. The CDR3 DNA sequence: TGTGCCAGCAGCTACCCAGACAGGGCCTATGGCTACACCTTC.

This clone occurred a few times. The rearrangement joins TRBV28 to TRBJ1-2; the match to TRBD1 covers 9 bases. The CDR3 runs to 14 residues. J gave up 6 bases and V 8 bases, and 10 bases lay outside the gene matches. Germline CDR1 reads MDHEN; CDR2 reads SYDVKM. CDR3: CASRTGTGHDGYTF. The DNA of the CDR3 is TGTGCCAGCCGCACCGGGACAGGGCATGATGGCTACACCTTC.